Included here is one TCR beta chain sequence, with context. Antigen unknown. The data are from a study of tumor-infiltrating lymphocytes in primary liver carcinoma. The germline V and J ends were trimmed by 7 bases and 6 bases, with 12 bases remaining between them. CDR1 and CDR2 from the germline V gene are MNHEY and SVGAGI. CDR3 length: 13 amino acids. Germline DNA was extracted alongside blood RNA, which was obtained from unsorted whole blood. General study results and limits: Samples, which were bulk and unsorted, did not allow CD4+ and CD8+ repertoires to be compared.

Using a constant-region primer together with ProtoScript II reverse transcriptase, TCR beta cDNA was made from around 0.55 ug of total RNA. Employing slightly modified ARM-PCR, three nested multiplex PCR rounds were run, and these gave rise to the TCR beta libraries. TRBV1-TRBV30 forward primers and a C-beta reverse primer were used in the first two PCR rounds, which each ran for around 11 cycles. Using its own MiXCR run on the multiplex PCR reads, TCRdb lists one record per CDR3 protein. Found here are 250,000 to 400,000 distinct CDR3 sequences, more than 55% of them singletons; the top ten hold roughly 9%.

V usage is TRBV6-5 and J usage is TRBJ2-2; D is perhaps TRBD1 (5 bases). The sequenced material came from peripheral blood. This receptor was identified in a man aged 40-49 years with primary liver carcinoma and hepatitis B virus infection. The CDR3 protein is CASTPGAPGELFF. CDR3 bases: TGTGCCAGCACCCCTGGGGCGCCCGGGGAGCTGTTTTTT.